These 27 T cell receptor beta chains were sequenced from one sample in a study of T-cell memory formation after mild COVID-19. Each CDR3 protein is one row after TCRdb ran MiXCR on the 5' RACE reads. The sample carries 470,000 or so distinct CDR3 sequences, around a quarter recorded once. The specimen was PBMCs or a T cell subset sorted from them (not recorded which). The receptors here all came from an adult woman who had mild COVID-19 (a few samples of this study predate the infection). Cell type and time point are not known.

This clonotype was seen more than once but under ten times. The rearrangement links TRBV5-1 to TRBJ2-7, with D possibly TRBD1 on 6 matching bases. The germline V gene encodes CDR1 SGHRS and CDR2 YFSETQ. Trimming left V 2 bases short and J 3 bases short, with 15 bases between. The CDR3 covers 15 residues. This chain's CDR3 is CASSLERTEFYEQYF. The DNA for the CDR3 is TGCGCCAGCAGCTTAGAGAGGACAGAGTTCTACGAGCAGTACTTC. The variable domain in full, with the rest retrieved from reference TRBV5-1 and TRBJ2-7, is KAGVTQTPRYLIKTRGQQVTLSCSPISGHRSVSWYQQTPGQGLQFLFEYFSETQRNKGNFPGRFSGRQFSNSRSEMNVSTLELGDSALYLCASSLERTEFYEQYFGPGTRLTVT.

This clonotype was detected only a few times. The V gene is TRBV7-7, the J gene TRBJ2-5; 9 bases align to TRBD2. Trimming took 1 base from V and 4 from J; bases not matched to a gene: 4. The germline CDR1 and CDR2 sequences are SSHAT and FNYEAQ (reference sequence). The CDR3 consists of 15 residues. The CDR3 loop reads CASSLGGGAGETQYF. The CDR3 region has the DNA TGTGCCAGCAGCTTAGGCGGGGGGGCCGGAGAGACCCAGTACTTC.

This clonotype was seen only a few times. The chain couples TRBV20-1 to TRBJ1-2; a weak D match, TRBD1 (5 bases). The CDR3 consists of 14 residues. The V gene lost 3 bases and the J gene lost 0 bases, with 11 bases spanning the gap. The V gene's germline CDR1 is DFQATT and CDR2 SNEGSKA (reference sequence). In nucleotides, the CDR3 is TGCAGTGCTAGGGAAAGGGGCTCTAACTATGGCTACACCTTC. Its translation is CSARERGSNYGYTF.

In its sample, this clonotype was seen a few times. This CDR3 reads CASRLGESSSPLHF. CDR3 nucleotide sequence: TGTGCCAGCCGCCTGGGGGAGAGTAGTTCACCCCTCCACTTT. The chain uses TRBV12-3 or TRBV12-4 and TRBJ1-6; perhaps TRBD1 as D (5 bases). Trimming removed 8 bases at V and 9 bases at J, with 17 bases between. The CDR3 runs to 14 residues.

The chain carries TRBV19 and TRBJ2-6; D may be TRBD1 or TRBD2 (5 bases each). CDR1 is LNHDA and CDR2 is SQIVND in the germline V gene (reference sequence). V lost 5 bases to trimming and J lost 0 bases, with 26 bases between them. The CDR3 runs 21 residues. CDR3 protein: CASSVPSHLGRVSSGANVLTF. The CDR3 nucleotides are TGTGCCAGTAGTGTACCCTCCCACCTGGGACGGGTGAGCTCTGGGGCCAACGTCCTGACTTTC.

This chain links TRBV19 with TRBJ2-5; D is unresolved. Trimming took off 3 bases at V and 2 bases at J, with 13 bases between the two ends. The germline gives CDR1 LNHDA, CDR2 SQIVND (reference sequence). The CDR3 is made up of 15 amino acids. The CDR3 here is CASSIGEVKQETQYF. The CDR3 coding sequence is TGTGCCAGTAGTATTGGTGAGGTCAAGCAAGAGACCCAGTACTTC.

This clonotype was seen a few times. The chain carries TRBV4-1 and TRBJ1-5, with D possibly being TRBD1 (6 bases). Germline V gene data show CDR1 as MGHRA and CDR2 as YSYEKL. The CDR3 loop spans 14 amino acids. The V and J ends lost 4 bases and 4 bases respectively, with 11 bases between them. The CDR3 nucleotides are TGCGCCAGCAGCCCACTACAGGGAAATCAGCCCCAGCATTTT. Its protein product is CASSPLQGNQPQHF.

This chain joins TRBV7-9 and TRBJ1-4; possible D gene TRBD1, 5 bases. The CDR3 is made up of 15 amino acids. The germline gives CDR1 SEHNR, CDR2 FQNEAQ (reference sequence). Trimming pared 8 bases from V and 2 bases from J, leaving 15 bases between. CDR3 sequence (DNA): TGTGCCAGCGGTCCTGGGACGTTCACTAATGAAAAACTGTTTTTT. This encodes CASGPGTFTNEKLFF.

The chain has TRBV7-6 and TRBJ1-3; unclear D gene. Germline lookup yields CDR1 SGHVS and CDR2 FNYEAQ. This CDR3 is built from 16 residues. Trimming stripped 8 bases from V and 5 bases from J, with 22 bases between. The CDR3 reads CASLESYSGGRNTIYF. CDR3 bases: TGTGCCAGCTTAGAGAGTTATTCGGGCGGGCGAAACACCATATATTTT.

The rearrangement uses TRBV7-6 and TRBJ2-7, with TRBD1 identical over 7 bases. This CDR3 spans 16 amino acids. The trim removed 5 bases at V and 2 bases at J, leaving 12 bases unmatched. Germline V gene sequence: CDR1 SGHVS, CDR2 FNYEAQ. The CDR3 protein is CASSPPTGRGTYEQYF. DNA of the CDR3: TGTGCCAGCAGCCCCCCGACAGGGAGAGGAACCTACGAGCAGTACTTC. Full variable domain (remainder filled in from reference TRBV7-6 and TRBJ2-7): GAGVSQSPRYKVTKRGQDVALRCDPISGHVSLYWYRQALGQGPEFLTYFNYEAQQDKSGLPNDRFSAERPEGSISTLTIQRTEQRDSAMYRCASSPPTGRGTYEQYFGPGTRLTVT.

This clonotype was seen a handful of times. The chain combines TRBV6-5 with TRBJ1-2; D remains ambiguous. The V gene's germline CDR1 is MNHEY and CDR2 SVGAGI. V was cut by 6 bases and J by 3 bases, with 11 bases left in between. The CDR3 has 13 amino acids. CDR3 nucleotide sequence: TGTGCCAGCAGGGACGACACTTACTATGGCTACACCTTC. Its translation is CASRDDTYYGYTF.

This clonotype was seen a few times. The rearrangement links TRBV4-3 to TRBJ2-7; D unresolved. This CDR3 is 16 amino acids long. The V and J ends lost 1 base and 2 bases respectively, with 15 bases between them. Germline loops: CDR1 LGHNA, CDR2 YSLEER. This CDR3 is CASSQVSRPPAYEQYF. In nucleotides, the CDR3 is TGCGCCAGCAGCCAAGTAAGCAGGCCGCCCGCCTACGAGCAGTACTTC.

V usage is TRBV3-1 and J usage is TRBJ2-7; 12 bases fit TRBD2. CDR1 and CDR2 (germline): LGHDT, YNNKEL (reference sequence). The CDR3 covers 18 residues. V dropped 3 bases and J dropped 4; count of bases not matched to a gene: 13. The CDR3 spells CASSHRTSGTRVSYEQYF. The CDR3, as DNA: TGTGCCAGCAGCCATCGGACTAGCGGGACTCGAGTCAGTTACGAGCAGTACTTC.

The rearrangement links TRBV9 to TRBJ2-7; D perhaps matches TRBD2 (5 bases). The CDR3 runs to 12 residues. V was pared by 3 bases and J by 6 bases, with 10 bases between. Germline V CDR1 and CDR2: SGDLS, YYNGEE. CDR3: CASSGGKGEQYF. The CDR3 DNA is TGTGCCAGCAGCGGAGGGAAAGGCGAGCAGTACTTC.

This rearrangement joins TRBV20-1 to TRBJ1-2, with D perhaps matching TRBD1 (6 bases). V was cut by 4 bases and J by 8 bases, with 11 bases left in between. CDR1 DFQATT and CDR2 SNEGSKA come from the germline V gene (reference sequence). This CDR3 has 11 amino acids. In nucleotides, the CDR3 is TGCAGTGCTAAACGGACAGCCGGCTACACCTTC. Its translation: CSAKRTAGYTF.

The rearrangement uses TRBV7-9 and TRBJ2-1; perhaps TRBD2 as D (6 bases). Trimming left V 5 bases short and J 5 bases short, with 16 bases between. Germline CDR1 is SEHNR and CDR2 is FQNEAQ (reference sequence). The CDR3 totals 15 residues. This CDR3 reads CASSPRGVGHNEQFF. The DNA of the CDR3 is TGTGCCAGCAGCCCCCGCGGGGTGGGTCACAATGAGCAGTTCTTC. Drawing the rest from reference TRBV7-9 and TRBJ2-1, the complete variable domain is DTGVSQNPRHKITKRGQNVTFRCDPISEHNRLYWYRQTLGQGPEFLTYFQNEAQLEKSRLLSDRFSAERPKGSFSTLEIQRTEQGDSAMYLCASSPRGVGHNEQFFGPGTRLTVL.

The chain couples TRBV7-9 to TRBJ2-2, with 8 nucleotides matching TRBD2. V lost 3 bases to trimming and J lost 0 bases; unmatched junction nucleotides: 6. CDR3 length equals 17 residues. Looked up from germline, CDR1 is SEHNR and CDR2 is FQNEAQ (reference sequence). For the CDR3, the DNA is TGTGCCAGCAGCTTTCCTAGCGGGCGGGCGAACACCGGGGAGCTGTTTTTT. Its protein product is CASSFPSGRANTGELFF.

The rearrangement joins TRBV25-1 to TRBJ1-2; D unclear. Germline assignment: CDR1 MGHDK and CDR2 SYGVNS. The CDR3 loop spans 14 amino acids. V was pared by 4 bases and J by 7 bases, with 16 bases between. The CDR3 DNA is TGTGCCAGCAGTGGCCTTGGGGAATTAGGTGGCTACACCTTC. The encoded protein is CASSGLGELGGYTF.

The chain combines TRBV19 with TRBJ2-5; the D is unclear. The V end lost 5 bases, the J end lost 4 bases, and 11 bases lay between the germline ends. The CDR3 loop spans 13 amino acids. Looked up from germline, CDR1 is LNHDA and CDR2 is SQIVND (reference sequence). The CDR3 nucleotides are TGTGCCAGTAGTCCCGGTCCGGTAGAGACCCAGTACTTC. Protein: CASSPGPVETQYF.

The table lists this clonotype with a few counts. J is TRBJ2-2 and V is TRBV9, with D maybe TRBD2 (7 bases). Germline V lookup: CDR1 SGDLS, CDR2 YYNGEE. The germline V and J ends were trimmed by 0 bases and 0 bases, with 9 bases remaining between them. The CDR3 runs 16 residues. In DNA form, the CDR3 reads TGTGCCAGCAGCGTAGGGGGGGGCCCGAACACCGGGGAGCTGTTTTTT. Protein product: CASSVGGGPNTGELFF.

The chain has TRBV6-6 and TRBJ1-2; possible D gene TRBD1, 6 bases. The V gene lost 6 bases and the J gene lost 2 bases, with 22 bases spanning the gap. Per the germline V gene, CDR1 is MNHNY and CDR2 is SVGAGI (reference sequence). This CDR3 contains 17 residues. The CDR3 region is CASSSGFQGTPNYGYTF. Written as DNA, the CDR3 is TGTGCCAGCAGCAGCGGATTTCAGGGGACTCCCAACTATGGCTACACCTTC.

This rearrangement joins TRBV12-3 or TRBV12-4 to TRBJ1-1; D ambiguous. Between the trimmed V and J ends, which lost 3 bases and 2 bases, there was a span of 13 bases. The CDR3 sequence is 15 residues long. The CDR3 coding sequence is TGTGCCAGCAGTTTGTCGGCGGTCCCTAACACTGAAGCTTTCTTT. This translates into CASSLSAVPNTEAFF.

This chain links TRBV24-1 with TRBJ1-1; the D gene is possibly TRBD1 (5 bases). This CDR3 comprises 13 residues. Germline CDR1 and CDR2: KGHDR and SFDVKD. V lost 5 bases and J lost 9, with 15 bases in between. CDR3 DNA: TGTGCCACCAGTGGCGAGATAGGGGCGCAAGCTTTCTTT. Its protein product is CATSGEIGAQAFF.

The gene calls are TRBV20-1 and TRBJ2-3; 7 bases line up with TRBD2. The germline gives CDR1 DFQATT, CDR2 SNEGSKA (reference sequence). This CDR3 is built from 14 residues. Germline trimming cut 3 bases from V and 2 bases from J; bases unmatched to any gene: 5. The CDR3 nucleotides read TGCAGTGCTAGGTCAGCGGGGTTCACAGATACGCAGTATTTT. Its translation is CSARSAGFTDTQYF.

The chain recombines TRBV6-5 with TRBJ2-3; 8 nucleotides match TRBD1. J was trimmed by 2 bases and V by 6 bases; bases with no gene match: 10. Germline lookup yields CDR1 MNHEY and CDR2 SVGAGI. This CDR3 contains 16 residues. The CDR3 reads CASSSTGGSYTDTQYF. In nucleotides, the CDR3 is TGTGCCAGCAGCTCCACAGGGGGTTCGTACACAGATACGCAGTATTTT.

V is TRBV27 and J is TRBJ1-1; TRBD1 is a possible D gene (6 bases). Between the trimmed V and J ends, which lost 6 bases and 1 base, there was a span of 12 bases. Germline loops: CDR1 MNHEY, CDR2 SMNVEV (reference sequence). CDR3 length: 14 residues. The CDR3 is CASRLQGTNTEAFF. The CDR3 coding sequence is TGTGCCAGCAGATTACAGGGTACGAACACTGAAGCTTTCTTT.

This clonotype was observed a handful of times. The rearrangement links TRBV5-1 to TRBJ2-5; 12 nucleotides line up with TRBD2. CDR1 and CDR2 (germline): SGHRS, YFSETQ. The CDR3 contains 14 residues. Germline trimming cut 3 bases from V and 4 bases from J; bases unmatched to any gene: 1. CDR3 sequence reads: CASSSSGRAETQYF. CDR3 coding DNA: TGCGCCAGCAGCTCTAGCGGGAGGGCAGAGACCCAGTACTTC. Complete variable domain (other parts from reference TRBV5-1 and TRBJ2-5): KAGVTQTPRYLIKTRGQQVTLSCSPISGHRSVSWYQQTPGQGLQFLFEYFSETQRNKGNFPGRFSGRQFSNSRSEMNVSTLELGDSALYLCASSSSGRAETQYFGPGTRLLVL.